This T cell receptor (gamma chain) was profiled in a study of gamma delta lymphoproliferative disorders and STAT genes. The receptor sequences were amplified from genomic DNA of peripheral blood mononuclear cells. Age- and sex-matched healthy adult donors provided control blood. TCRdb reprocessed the multiplex PCR reads using CATT. This sample has about 4,000 gamma-chain clones, with 5.5% to 8.5% found just once. Study-level points and caveats: Controls likely had mixed maturation stages, while leukemic cells were mostly terminal effectors. Patient gamma repertoires clustered apart from healthy controls; delta did not.

By sample fraction, this clone is medium-sized. Its antigen is unidentified. V was clipped by 8 bases and J by 7 bases; unmatched bases: 9. This CDR3 comprises 12 residues. V is TRGV10 and J is TRGJ1 or TRGJ2. The J gene was not available in TCRdb and was assigned here by matching the DNA to germline segments. TRGV10 is flagged as an ORF with uncertain function. The source material was blood. This clonotype was obtained from a human donor in good health. CDR3 protein: CAAWDYEYKKLF. The CDR3 DNA sequence: TGTGCTGCGTGGGATTATGAGTATAAGAAACTCTTT.